The 13 T cell receptor beta chains listed next were all sequenced from one sample in a study of beta chain features in type 1 diabetes. Every isolated RNA sample was fully reverse transcribed, so sequencing captured expressed TCRB transcripts. Repertoires were generated with immunoSEQ multiplex PCR, while TCRdb's copy carries only in-frame clones and drops some. In the table there are 500,000 to 700,000 clones, 15% of which are singletons. Sequenced material: naive CD4+ T cells from blood. These TCRs come from a young man in good health.

This clone turned up a few times. The CDR3 reads CASSFSGTENYEQYF. The DNA of the CDR3 is TGTGCCAGCAGTTTTTCGGGGACGGAGAACTACGAGCAGTACTTC. V usage is TRBV7-3 and J usage is TRBJ2-7; D is tentatively TRBD1 or TRBD2 (5 bases each). The ends were cut back, 6 bases at V and 3 bases at J, with 18 bases in the middle. The CDR3 spans 15 residues. Germline loops: CDR1 SGHTA, CDR2 FQGTGA.

This clone has more than one count but fewer than ten. The sample carries other DNA sequences with the same CDR3. The V gene is TRBV5-1, the J gene TRBJ2-3, with a tentative D call TRBD2 (6 bases). The germline V gene has CDR1 SGHRS and CDR2 YFSETQ. V shed 0 bases and J shed 2 bases, with 10 bases lying between them. This CDR3 spans 15 amino acids. DNA for the CDR3: TGCGCCAGCAGCTTGGTTGGGGGGAACACAGATACGCAGTATTTT. Its translation is CASSLVGGNTDTQYF.

This clone was observed a handful of times. The chain combines TRBV30 with TRBJ1-1, with unresolved D. V gave up 4 bases and J gave up 7 bases, with 10 bases separating them. Per germline, CDR1 GTSNPN and CDR2 SVGIG (reference sequence). The CDR3 covers 11 residues. The DNA of the CDR3 is TGTGCCTGGACAACGGGGATTGAAGCTTTCTTT. It yields the protein CAWTTGIEAFF.

The V gene is TRBV23-1, the J gene TRBJ2-7, with D hard to call. TRBV23-1 is flagged as an ORF with uncertain function. Trimming removed 6 bases from V and 3 bases from J, with 15 bases in between. The CDR3 has 14 residues. This CDR3 reads CASSPSCYFYEQYF. For the CDR3, the DNA is TGCGCCAGCAGCCCCTCATGCTATTTCTACGAGCAGTACTTC.

A few counts support this clone. The rearrangement links TRBV7-2 to TRBJ2-1, with 8 bases lining up with TRBD2. V trimming: 0 bases; J trimming: 0 bases; junction bases outside the gene matches: 1. The CDR3 length is 16 residues. The germline CDR1 and CDR2 sequences are SGHTA and FQGNSA. Written as DNA, the CDR3 is TGTGCCAGCAGCTTAGCCGGGACTAGCTCCTACAATGAGCAGTTCTTC. Protein sequence: CASSLAGTSSYNEQFF.

This clone was observed a handful of times. The V and J genes are TRBV4-2 and TRBJ2-1; TRBD2 agrees at 8 bases. The CDR3 runs to 16 residues. Germline V gives CDR1 LGHNA, CDR2 YNFKEQ. V was pared by 5 bases and J by 8 bases, with 14 bases of the junction left unmatched. CDR3 DNA sequence: TGTGCCAGCAGCGAAAGCGGGGGCCGTGGTTTAGATGAGCAGTTCTTC. Its protein is CASSESGGRGLDEQFF.

The rearrangement links TRBV28 to TRBJ1-2; no reliable D call. V lost 8 bases to trimming and J lost 4 bases, with 14 bases between them. Looked up from germline, CDR1 is MDHEN and CDR2 is SYDVKM. The CDR3 covers 13 residues. The CDR3 here is CASCLSGLYGYTF. The DNA of the CDR3 is TGTGCCAGCTGTCTATCCGGACTCTATGGCTACACCTTC.

This clone was seen only a few times. The genes are TRBV9 and TRBJ2-7; possible D gene TRBD2, 7 bases. The V and J ends lost 2 bases and 1 base respectively, with 13 bases between them. The CDR3 runs 15 residues. Germline CDR1 is SGDLS and CDR2 is YYNGEE. In DNA form, the CDR3 reads TGTGCCAGCAGCGTTGCGGGGGCGAAGTCCTACGAGCAGTACTTC. It translates to CASSVAGAKSYEQYF.

This clone turned up a few times. V usage is TRBV28 and J usage is TRBJ2-5; D is possibly TRBD2 (5 bases). Germline loops: CDR1 MDHEN, CDR2 SYDVKM. The V gene lost 3 bases and the J gene lost 5 bases, with 16 bases spanning the gap. This CDR3 spans 15 amino acids. CDR3 sequence reads: CASSFVRGKEETQYF. The CDR3 DNA sequence: TGTGCCAGCAGTTTTGTTCGGGGAAAGGAGGAGACCCAGTACTTC.

The table lists this clone with a few counts. The chain couples TRBV7-2 to TRBJ2-5; no clear D. Germline V CDR1 and CDR2: SGHTA, FQGNSA. The CDR3 is made up of 11 amino acids. V was pared by 5 bases and J by 13 bases, with 14 bases between. This CDR3 is CASSTSHVPYF. CDR3 DNA sequence: TGTGCCAGCAGCACCTCTCATGTTCCGTACTTC.

This clone was recorded a few times. CDR3 in DNA: TGTGCCAGCAGTAGACCCCTCACAGGGGTCGACAATGAGCAGTTCTTC. Translating it yields CASSRPLTGVDNEQFF. The rearrangement links TRBV6-6 to TRBJ2-1; TRBD1 matches 7 bases. This CDR3 comprises 16 residues. The germline V gene encodes CDR1 MNHNY and CDR2 SVGAGI (reference sequence). J gave up 5 bases and V 5 bases, and 12 bases lay outside the gene matches.

V usage is TRBV5-1 and J usage is TRBJ1-1; 8 bases agree with TRBD1. CDR3 length equals 16 residues. Germline CDR1 is SGHRS and CDR2 is YFSETQ. J lost 5 bases, V lost 4 bases, and 13 bases had no gene match. Written as DNA, the CDR3 is TGCGCCAGCAGCAGTTACTCAGGGGGCGGATTGACTGAAGCTTTCTTT. This gives the protein CASSSYSGGGLTEAFF. The whole variable domain, remainder taken from reference TRBV5-1 and TRBJ1-1, is KAGVTQTPRYLIKTRGQQVTLSCSPISGHRSVSWYQQTPGQGLQFLFEYFSETQRNKGNFPGRFSGRQFSNSRSEMNVSTLELGDSALYLCASSSYSGGGLTEAFFGQGTRLTVV.

In DNA form, the CDR3 reads TGTGCCAGCAGTGAAAGGGGCGGATACTATGGCTACACCTTC. This codes for CASSERGGYYGYTF. The chain employs TRBV25-1 and TRBJ1-2; D is perhaps TRBD1 (5 bases). CDR3 length: 14 residues. V gave up 2 bases and J gave up 3 bases, with 10 bases separating them. CDR1 is MGHDK and CDR2 is SYGVNS in the germline V gene.